This T cell receptor (beta chain) originates from a study of cytomegalovirus exposure and HLA in healthy donors. Study-wide results and caveats: Reports described diagnosis of cytomegalovirus status by the classifier as highly specific and sensitive. Within the roughly 120 validation repertoires, first-cohort TCR clusters tended to co-occur, according to a later analysis.

Libraries were prepared by immunoSEQ multiplex PCR; TCRdb keeps only in-frame clonotypes and omits some of them. The sample contains approximately 300,000 clones, 87% of which appear only once. The CDR3 loop spans 15 amino acids. Per the germline V gene, CDR1 is MDHEN and CDR2 is SYDVKM. The ends were cut back, 6 bases at V and 4 bases at J, with 19 bases in the middle. In the case of this clone: What it recognizes is unknown.

Sequencing input: PBMCs. V usage is TRBV28 and J usage is TRBJ2-7; D might be TRBD2 (7 bases). The TCR was taken from a woman in her twenties or thirties in good health and CMV-seropositive. As DNA, the CDR3 is TGTGCCAGCAGACCAGCCGAGGGGGGGAAATACGAGCAGTACTTC. This codes for CASRPAEGGKYEQYF.